This TCR beta chain was captured in a study of a mutant IDH1 vaccine in newly diagnosed glioma. Study context: The study gave patients eight vaccinations in weeks 1, 3, 5, 7, 11, 15, 19, 23. Patients arrived already treated with radiotherapy, temozolomide, or both, most having had both.

CDR1 is SGHTA, CDR2 FQGTGA, per germline. V was cut by 1 base and J by 4 bases, with 10 bases left in between. There are 14 residues in the CDR3. Sequencing used immunoSEQ multiplex PCR; TCRdb keeps in-frame clones, though not all of them. The table records approximately 50,000 clones, about nine tenths of them present only once. Stated time point: week 23, last vaccination. Vaccinated patients received 300 ug of mutant IDH1 20-mer peptide per dose, with topical imiquimod. With regard to this clone: Its antigen is as yet unknown.

The material sequenced was PBMCs, taken from a glioma patient whose treatment included an IDH1 peptide vaccine. The origin of this receptor is a man aged 35 to 55 with glioma. The rearrangement joins TRBV7-3 to TRBJ2-5, with a weak D call TRBD2 (6 bases). The CDR3 is CASSLNDGRETQYF. In nucleotides, the CDR3 is TGTGCCAGCAGCTTAAATGACGGGAGAGAGACCCAGTACTTC.